These T cell receptor beta chains were read from a single sample in a study of early T cells in non-severe SARS-CoV-2 infection. TCRdb analysed the 5' RACE reads with MiXCR anew, one entry per CDR3 protein. This sample has around 31,000 distinct CDR3 sequences, with 5.7% found just once. The material sequenced was whole blood. The receptors stem from an adult who was a healthcare worker with PCR-confirmed SARS-CoV-2 infection or an uninfected control (not recorded which). Each CDR3 is given with its conserved first and last residue. The order of the fields is V gene, D gene, CDR3 length, clone size, J gene, CDR3 DNA, CDR3 protein. The D gene is left open where the match is weak. The listing skips clone size in some rows; elsewhere it reads once, few, many or a size class.

>TRBV7-9|TRBD2|17|few|TRBJ2-1
TGTGCCAGCAGCTCCCCCTCCCCCCCATCTAGCGGGAATGAGCAGTTCTTC
CASSSPSPPSSGNEQFF
>TRBV3-1|NA|14|NA|TRBJ2-5
TGTGCCAGCAGCCAAGGGCACGGCCAAGAGACCCAGTACTTC
CASSQGHGQETQYF
>TRBV7-2|TRBD1|14|NA|TRBJ2-4
TGTGCCAGCAGCTTAAGGACAGGGAAAAACATTCAGTACTTC
CASSLRTGKNIQYF
>TRBV3-1|TRBD2|13|many|TRBJ2-1
TGTGCAACCGGGACTAGCGGTTCCAATGAGCAGTTCTTC
CATGTSGSNEQFF
>TRBV6-1|TRBD2|13|NA|TRBJ2-7
TGTGCCAGCATCCAGCGGGAGGGTATCGAGCAGTACTTC
CASIQREGIEQYF
>TRBV6-6|TRBD2|14|many|TRBJ2-3
TGTGCCAGCAGACTAGCGGGAGGCACAGATACGCAGTATTTT
CASRLAGGTDTQYF
>TRBV10-3|NA|14|few|TRBJ1-1
TGTGCCATCTCCCCCGGGCAGTCCAACACTGAAGCTTTCTTT
CAISPGQSNTEAFF
>TRBV27|TRBD2|17|medium-sized|TRBJ2-5
TGTGCCAGCAGTCCCTCCCCCCTCCCTAGCGGCGGGGAGACCCAGTACTTC
CASSPSPLPSGGETQYF
>TRBV11-3|NA|12|medium-sized|TRBJ2-2
TGTGCCAGCAGCTTAAGGGCCGGGGAGCTGTTTTTT
CASSLRAGELFF
>TRBV30|NA|14|medium-sized|TRBJ1-1
TGTGCCTGGCACTCAGCGCCTATGAACACTGAAGCTTTCTTT
CAWHSAPMNTEAFF
>TRBV25-1|NA|13|NA|TRBJ2-1
TGTGCCAGCTCCCTAAAAGGGGGCAATGAGCAGTTCTTC
CASSLKGGNEQFF
>TRBV28|NA|13|medium-sized|TRBJ1-1
TGTGCCAGCAGTTCCCTTATGAACACTGAAGCTTTCTTT
CASSSLMNTEAFF
>TRBV19|TRBD1|15|few|TRBJ2-5
TGTGCCAGTAGTTTCAACAGGGGGCCTCAAGAGACCCAGTACTTC
CASSFNRGPQETQYF
>TRBV5-1|NA|12|many|TRBJ2-7
TGCGCCAGCAGCTTGGAGGGCTACGAGCAGTACTTC
CASSLEGYEQYF